These 17 T cell receptor beta chains were all obtained from the same sample, sequenced in a study of cytomegalovirus exposure and HLA in healthy donors. The study ran its PCR with 60 Vbeta and 13 Jbeta primers. Sequencing was performed with immunoSEQ multiplex PCR; in TCRdb, only in-frame clones are kept and a portion is missing. The repertoire consists of about 160,000 clones, with roughly four fifths occurring once and the leading ten covering more than 8%. The specimen was PBMCs. The receptors shown here come from a male donor in good health and CMV-seropositive.

The chain couples TRBV7-9 to TRBJ1-5, with a possible D match to TRBD1 (5 bases). The germline V gene has CDR1 SEHNR and CDR2 FQNEAQ (reference sequence). This CDR3 contains 13 residues. Trimming cost V 6 bases and J 4 bases, with 10 bases left between them. For the CDR3, the DNA is TGTGCCAGCAGTACACAGGAGAATCAGCCCCAGCATTTT. Translating gives CASSTQENQPQHF.

The chain recombines TRBV6-5 with TRBJ2-2; 9 nucleotides line up with TRBD2. V lost 6 bases and J lost 7; bases outside the gene matches: 9. From germline, CDR1 is MNHEY and CDR2 SVGAGI. The CDR3 is 15 amino acids. CDR3 DNA: TGTGCCAGCAGGATAGCGGGAGTTGGCGGCGGGGAGCTGTTTTTT. Protein product: CASRIAGVGGGELFF.

The rearrangement links TRBV21-1 to TRBJ1-1. TRBV21-1 is an annotated pseudogene. CDR3 length equals 16 residues. The CDR3 DNA follows: TGTGCCAGCAGCAAAAGGTGGGAGTCCCCGAACACTGAAGCTTTCTTT. This gives the protein CASSKRWESPNTEAFF.

The V call is TRBV7-7, the J call TRBJ2-2, with D possibly TRBD2 on 5 matching bases. Germline V CDR1 and CDR2: SSHAT, FNYEAQ (reference sequence). V was clipped by 2 bases and J by 7 bases, with 11 bases between them. The CDR3 loop spans 14 amino acids. The CDR3 here is CASSLQAGSGELFF. The CDR3 nucleotides are TGTGCCAGCAGCTTACAGGCGGGTAGCGGGGAGCTGTTTTTT.

The chain employs TRBV13 and TRBJ2-7; 9 bases are a match to TRBD2. The CDR3 has 15 amino acids. Germline V gives CDR1 PRHDT, CDR2 FYEKMQ (reference sequence). V lost 5 bases, J lost 3 bases, and 8 bases stayed unmatched. CDR3 in amino acids: CASSDSGRRHYEQYF. Here the CDR3 DNA reads TGTGCCAGCAGCGATAGCGGGAGAAGGCACTACGAGCAGTACTTC.

This rearrangement joins TRBV7-9 to TRBJ2-5; 8 bases are shared with TRBD2. The CDR3 sequence is 14 residues long. Germline V gives CDR1 SEHNR, CDR2 FQNEAQ (reference sequence). V dropped 5 bases and J dropped 5; count of bases not matched to a gene: 7. CDR3 in amino acids: CASSRGGGVETQYF. CDR3 bases: TGTGCCAGCAGCCGGGGGGGAGGAGTCGAGACCCAGTACTTC.

A word on this clone: This likely came from a read error, as a far larger clone is one base away. Other DNA sequences in this specimen translate into the identical CDR3. The CDR3 is CASSQDLWKGNQETQYF. In DNA form, the CDR3 reads TGTGCCAGCAGCCAAGATCTTTGGAAGGGGAACCAAGAGACCCAGTACTTC. The chain employs TRBV7-9 and TRBJ2-5; a weak D match, TRBD1 (5 bases). V lost 5 bases and J 0 bases, leaving 19 bases between the germline ends. Germline loops: CDR1 SEHNR, CDR2 FQNEAQ (reference sequence). The CDR3 loop spans 17 amino acids. The full variable domain, in which reference TRBV7-9 and TRBJ2-5 provide the parts outside the CDR3, is DTGVSQNPRHKITKRGQNVTFRCDPISEHNRLYWYRQTLGQGPEFLTYFQNEAQLEKSRLLSDRFSAERPKGSFSTLEIQRTEQGDSAMYLCASSQDLWKGNQETQYFGPGTRLLVL.

The V call is TRBV4-3, the J call TRBJ2-3; 8 nucleotides agree with TRBD2. The CDR3 sequence is 16 residues long. V lost 4 bases and J lost 2; bases outside the gene matches: 8. CDR1 is LGHNA, CDR2 YSLEER, per germline. CDR3: CASSPLSGGYTDTQYF. In DNA form, the CDR3 reads TGCGCCAGCAGCCCACTCTCGGGGGGGTACACAGATACGCAGTATTTT.

The rearrangement joins TRBV4-1 to TRBJ1-3; unclear D gene. CDR3 length: 14 residues. CDR1 and CDR2 (germline): MGHRA, YSYEKL. With 3 bases removed from V and 0 bases from J, the gap between germline ends came to 6 bases. Here the CDR3 reads CASSHRDSGNTIYF. The CDR3 region has the DNA TGCGCCAGCAGCCACCGAGACTCTGGAAACACCATATATTTT.

The gene calls are TRBV28 and TRBJ1-1, with 7 positions matching TRBD1. The CDR3 has 13 residues. The V and J ends lost 9 bases and 0 bases, in that order; junction bases with no gene match: 4. CDR1 and CDR2 from the germline V gene are MDHEN and SYDVKM. CDR3 loop: CASLDRVNTEAFF. The CDR3 coding sequence is TGTGCCAGTCTCGACAGGGTGAACACTGAAGCTTTCTTT.

The chain joins TRBV14 to TRBJ1-1, with 10 bases identical to TRBD1. The CDR3 is 15 amino acids. With V trimmed by 1 base and J by 1 base, 0 bases remained unmatched. Germline values: CDR1 SGHDN, CDR2 FVKESK. CDR3 amino acids: CASSQGTGGNTEAFF. The CDR3 DNA sequence: TGTGCCAGCAGCCAAGGGACAGGGGGGAACACTGAAGCTTTCTTT.

The chain employs TRBV4-3 and TRBJ2-2; TRBD1 matches at 9 bases. The germline V gene has CDR1 LGHNA and CDR2 YSLEER. V lost 1 base to trimming and J lost 7 bases; unmatched junction nucleotides: 10. This CDR3 has 17 residues. The CDR3 reads CASSQATGGRSGGELFF. The CDR3 DNA reads as TGCGCCAGCAGCCAAGCGACAGGGGGTCGGTCGGGCGGGGAGCTGTTTTTT.

The chain joins TRBV18 to TRBJ2-1; the D gene is possibly TRBD1 (5 bases). Germline lookup yields CDR1 KGHSH and CDR2 LQKENI. The CDR3 sequence is 15 residues long. Trimming stripped 3 bases from V and 6 bases from J, with 15 bases between. CDR3 in DNA: TGTGCCAGCTCACCGGCCCAGGGTATAGGCAATGAGCAGTTCTTC. Amino acid sequence: CASSPAQGIGNEQFF.

Written as DNA, the CDR3 is TGTGCCAGTAGTATTTTATCGGGGACGGGAGATGAAAAACTGTTTTTT. Its translation: CASSILSGTGDEKLFF. V is TRBV19 and J is TRBJ1-4, with D perhaps matching TRBD1 (5 bases). V lost 3 bases and J 6 bases, leaving 17 bases between the germline ends. In germline, CDR1 is LNHDA, CDR2 SQIVND (reference sequence). This CDR3 is 16 amino acids long.

This clone was counted a few times. J is TRBJ2-7 and V is TRBV5-4; 9 bases map to TRBD2. CDR1 and CDR2 from the germline V gene are SGHNT and YYREEE (reference sequence). Unmatched junction bases numbered 2, after V lost 5 bases and J lost 2 bases. The CDR3 has 13 amino acids. CDR3 residues: CASRSSGTYEQYF. The CDR3 DNA reads TGTGCCAGCAGGTCTAGCGGGACCTACGAGCAGTACTTC.

As regards this clone: At one of its ends the junction is not consistent with the germline gene, which may arise from a read error. This chain uses TRBV7-2 with TRBJ1-3; TRBD1 agrees at 8 bases. The CDR3 is 19 amino acids. The V gene's germline CDR1 is SGHTA and CDR2 FQGNSA. In nucleotides, the CDR3 is TGTGCCAGCAGCTTAGTAGACAGGGGACGAGGTCCCTCTGAAAACACCATATATTTT. This sequence encodes CASSLVDRGRGPSENTIYF.

The chain combines TRBV30 with TRBJ2-6; a weak D match, TRBD1 (5 bases). Germline V gives CDR1 GTSNPN, CDR2 SVGIG (reference sequence). The CDR3 sequence is 15 residues long. The V gene lost 4 bases and the J gene lost 4 bases, with 14 bases spanning the gap. CDR3 residues: CAWKTQGSGANVLTF. Here the CDR3 DNA reads TGTGCCTGGAAAACCCAGGGTTCCGGGGCCAACGTCCTGACTTTC.